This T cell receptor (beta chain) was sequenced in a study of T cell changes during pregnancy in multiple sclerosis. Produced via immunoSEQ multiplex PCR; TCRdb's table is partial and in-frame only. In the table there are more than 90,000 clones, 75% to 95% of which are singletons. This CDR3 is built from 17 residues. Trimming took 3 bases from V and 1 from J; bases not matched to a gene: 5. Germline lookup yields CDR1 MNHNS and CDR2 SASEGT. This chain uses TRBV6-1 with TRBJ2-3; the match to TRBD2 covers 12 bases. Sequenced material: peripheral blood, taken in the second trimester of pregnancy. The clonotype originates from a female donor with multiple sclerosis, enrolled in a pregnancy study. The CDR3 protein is CASSDLAGGPGTDTQYF. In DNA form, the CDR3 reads TGTGCCAGCAGTGATCTAGCGGGAGGGCCGGGCACAGATACGCAGTATTTT.